This paragraph covers one T cell receptor beta chain sequence. What this receptor recognizes is not known. Per-base qualities were not stored, and no clone one base away is much larger. The receptor library was made with PCR. Sequencing relied on an Illumina HiSeq 2500. Molecular barcoding was employed in the preparation of TCR libraries, with unique molecular identifiers being used to normalize TCRbeta repertoire quantification. TCRdb's own reprocessing of the public reads used fastp at Q25 and MiXCR and kept productive beta chains. Each record represents a unique CDR3 protein, reported with the most common genes and DNA among its rows. This sample gives approximately 240,000 distinct CDR3 sequences in total; around 8.9% of them show up just once. The ten largest clones add up to approximately 4.7% of the sample. The record originates from a study of T-cell reconstitution after alpha-beta-depleted transplantation in children (dated by TCRdb to 2015 to 2016). Background for the entire study: Using TCR repertoire profiling, the study followed T-cell immune reconstitution in a quantitative way in children after TCRalphabeta/CD19-depleted allogeneic hematopoietic cell transplantation.

The germline V gene gives CDR1 as MNHEY and CDR2 as SVGEGT. V is cut by 0 bases and J by 8 bases, and the space between the germline ends is 14 bases. The CDR3 numbers 15 residues from cysteine through phenylalanine. Just the 45-base CDR3 DNA is kept, in frame starting at base 1. The source is a human donor who donated a stem cell graft to a child with SCID. The chain links TRBV6-2 or TRBV6-3 with TRBJ1-5, with no confident D gene call. Sample: PBMCs from the stem cell graft donor, taken from the stem cell graft. CDR3 loop: CASSYSNRLIKPQHF. The sequence in DNA is TGTGCCAGCAGTTACTCGAACAGACTCATCAAGCCCCAGCATTTT.